The 28 T cell receptor beta chains below all came from one sample that was sequenced in a study of shared clonotypes between healthy human individuals. TCRdb's table, derived via immunoSEQ multiplex PCR, lists solely in-frame clones and lacks some. Here the sample spans about 2,500,000 clones, 85% to 95% being singletons. The sample taken for sequencing was naive CD4+ T cells sorted from blood. Indicated subset: CD45RA+ positively selected. The receptors were gathered from a man aged 18 to 30 in good health.

This sequence joins TRBV5-1 and TRBJ2-3, with D hard to call. Trimming removed 1 base at V and 2 bases at J, with 8 bases between. Germline V lookup: CDR1 SGHRS, CDR2 YFSETQ. CDR3 size: 14 residues. The CDR3, as DNA: TGCGCCAGCAGCTTGAGGGCCTTCACAGATACGCAGTATTTT. Translation: CASSLRAFTDTQYF.

This chain connects TRBV7-8 to TRBJ2-3; D unclear. The CDR3 is made up of 13 amino acids. V lost 5 bases, J lost 1 base, and 7 bases lay in between. Germline V gene lookup returns CDR1 SGHVS and CDR2 FQNEAQ. Written as DNA, the CDR3 is TGTGCCAGCAGCCGACCGGGCACAGATACGCAGTATTTT. Translated: CASSRPGTDTQYF.

A note on this clone: Other DNA sequences within the sample encode an identical CDR3. The genes are TRBV5-1 and TRBJ1-1; no definite D call. This CDR3 is 13 amino acids long. With 4 bases removed from V and 1 base from J, the gap between germline ends came to 8 bases. Germline assignment: CDR1 SGHRS and CDR2 YFSETQ. In DNA, the CDR3 is TGCGCCAGCAGCAGTAAGGGGAACACTGAAGCTTTCTTT. Residues: CASSSKGNTEAFF.

The chain employs TRBV5-4 and TRBJ1-2, with D hard to call. V dropped 0 bases and J dropped 6 bases, with 9 bases sitting between them. The V gene's germline CDR1 is SGHNT and CDR2 YYREEE (reference sequence). The CDR3 is 13 amino acids. The chain's CDR3 is CASSLGVSDGYTF. CDR3 coding DNA: TGTGCCAGCAGCTTGGGGGTAAGCGATGGCTACACCTTC.

The genes are TRBV7-9 and TRBJ2-3; 11 positions match TRBD2. Germline V gene sequence: CDR1 SEHNR, CDR2 FQNEAQ (reference sequence). Losses at the gene ends were 5 bases for V and 6 bases for J; bases not matched to a gene: 7. This CDR3 spans 15 amino acids. CDR3 residues: CASSQTSGSSDTQYF. In nucleotides, the CDR3 is TGTGCCAGCAGCCAAACTAGCGGGAGTTCGGATACGCAGTATTTT.

This clone showed up just a few times. This rearrangement joins TRBV20-1 to TRBJ1-5; D gene uncertain. CDR3 length: 10 residues. Germline CDR1 reads DFQATT; CDR2 reads SNEGSKA (reference sequence). V dropped 5 bases and J dropped 7 bases, with 6 bases sitting between them. The CDR3 DNA sequence: TGCAGTGCTCCGCGCCAGCCCCAGCATTTT. Its translation: CSAPRQPQHF.

The rearrangement uses TRBV5-4 and TRBJ2-3, with 12 nucleotides matching TRBD2. Germline V gene lookup returns CDR1 SGHNT and CDR2 YYREEE (reference sequence). CDR3 length: 17 amino acids. J was trimmed by 2 bases and V by 1 base; bases with no gene match: 5. In DNA, the CDR3 is TGTGCCAGCAGCTTGATGCTAGCGGGAGGGTCCACAGATACGCAGTATTTT. As protein: CASSLMLAGGSTDTQYF.

The gene calls are TRBV7-3 and TRBJ2-7, with 9 bases lining up with TRBD1. Trimming cost V 2 bases and J 2 bases; bases outside gene matches: 4. CDR1 and CDR2 (germline): SGHTA, FQGTGA. The CDR3 extends over 15 amino acids. The CDR3 nucleotides are TGTGCCAGCAGCTTATCCGGGACAGGGCCCTACGAGCAGTACTTC. It is translated as CASSLSGTGPYEQYF. Drawing the rest from reference TRBV7-3 and TRBJ2-7, the complete variable domain is GAGVSQTPSNKVTEKGKYVELRCDPISGHTALYWYRQSLGQGPEFLIYFQGTGAADDSGLPNDRFFAVRPEGSVSTLKIQRTERGDSAVYLCASSLSGTGPYEQYFGPGTRLTVT.

The genes are TRBV4-1 and TRBJ1-5, with a weak D call TRBD1 (5 bases). The length of the CDR3 is 14 residues. Germline CDR1 MGHRA, CDR2 YSYEKL. V was cut by 4 bases and J by 4 bases, with 11 bases left in between. The CDR3 here is CASSPGTDNQPQHF. CDR3 sequence (DNA): TGCGCCAGCAGCCCGGGGACTGATAATCAGCCCCAGCATTTT.

This sequence joins TRBV6-5 and TRBJ1-5; D might be TRBD1 (6 bases). The germline V gene encodes CDR1 MNHEY and CDR2 SVGAGI. V dropped 6 bases and J dropped 4 bases, with 13 bases sitting between them. This CDR3 has 14 amino acids. The CDR3 spells CASRITGLNQPQHF. For the CDR3, the DNA is TGTGCCAGCAGGATTACAGGGCTGAATCAGCCCCAGCATTTT.

V is TRBV27 and J is TRBJ2-6; 9 nucleotides match TRBD1. The CDR3 is 20 amino acids. CDR1 is MNHEY, CDR2 SMNVEV, per germline (reference sequence). The V segment lost 6 bases and the J segment 2 bases; nucleotides outside the gene matches: 17. The CDR3 nucleotides read TGTGCCAGCAGCCCTCGAGCTGGGACAGGGTCTGGAGCTGGGGCCAACGTCCTGACTTTC. Translation gives CASSPRAGTGSGAGANVLTF. The whole variable domain, remainder taken from reference TRBV27 and TRBJ2-6, is EAQVTQNPRYLITVTGKKLTVTCSQNMNHEYMSWYRQDPGLGLRQIYYSMNVEVTDKGDVPEGYKVSRKEKRNFPLILESPSPNQTSLYFCASSPRAGTGSGAGANVLTFGAGSRLTVL.

The J gene is TRBJ2-2, the V gene TRBV28; D not certain. Per germline, CDR1 MDHEN and CDR2 SYDVKM. This CDR3 contains 12 residues. Deletions cut 8 bases from V and 8 bases from J, with 12 bases between. CDR3 residues: CASDNSGGELFF. DNA of the CDR3: TGTGCCAGCGACAACAGTGGTGGGGAGCTGTTTTTT.

The V gene is TRBV27, the J gene TRBJ2-7, with 7 bases fitting TRBD2. Unmatched junction bases numbered 5, after V lost 0 bases and J lost 3 bases. This CDR3 region has 15 residues. Germline values: CDR1 MNHEY, CDR2 SMNVEV (reference sequence). CDR3 protein: CASSLSGGRLYEQYF. DNA for the CDR3: TGTGCCAGCAGTTTATCGGGAGGGAGGCTCTACGAGCAGTACTTC.

Only a few counts were recorded for this clone. This chain connects TRBV30 to TRBJ1-5; D gene ambiguous. The CDR3 length is 14 residues. The germline V gene has CDR1 GTSNPN and CDR2 SVGIG (reference sequence). Trimming took off 4 bases at V and 4 bases at J, with 14 bases between the two ends. The CDR3, as DNA: TGTGCCTGGACCGCTATCGACGGTAATCAGCCCCAGCATTTT. Translation: CAWTAIDGNQPQHF.

This chain connects TRBV4-1 to TRBJ2-4; 15 bases map to TRBD2. The CDR3 runs to 21 residues. CDR1 is MGHRA, CDR2 YSYEKL, per germline. Losses at the gene ends were 0 bases for V and 0 bases for J; bases not matched to a gene: 9. The CDR3 reads CASSQDRGLAGGLIAKNIQYF. For the CDR3, the DNA is TGCGCCAGCAGCCAAGATCGGGGACTAGCGGGGGGCCTCATAGCCAAAAACATTCAGTACTTC.

The V call is TRBV20-1, the J call TRBJ2-1; TRBD2 matches at 10 bases. Germline CDR1 and CDR2: DFQATT and SNEGSKA (reference sequence). This CDR3 has 11 amino acids. CDR3 loop: CILAGGNEQFF. CDR3 nucleotide sequence: TGCATTTTAGCGGGAGGCAATGAGCAGTTCTTC.

CDR3 residues: CASSSPGQGHYEQYF. In DNA, the CDR3 is TGTGCCAGTAGTAGCCCGGGACAGGGCCACTACGAGCAGTACTTC. The V call is TRBV19, the J call TRBJ2-7, with TRBD1 matching 9 bases. V was clipped by 4 bases and J by 3 bases; unmatched bases: 7. CDR3 size: 15 residues. Per germline, CDR1 LNHDA and CDR2 SQIVND (reference sequence).

CDR3 coding DNA: TGTGCCAGCTCACCAGTCGACATGAGGGAAAAACTGTTTTTT. Encoded protein: CASSPVDMREKLFF. The chain is built from TRBV18 and TRBJ1-4; D unclear. Between the trimmed V and J ends, which lost 2 bases and 8 bases, there was a span of 12 bases. This CDR3 has 14 residues. Looked up from germline, CDR1 is KGHSH and CDR2 is LQKENI. Together with reference TRBV18 and TRBJ1-4, the CDR3 gives the full variable domain: NAGVMQNPRHLVRRRGQEARLRCSPMKGHSHVYWYRQLPEEGLKFMVYLQKENIIDESGMPKERFSAEFPKEGPSILRIQQVVRGDSAAYFCASSPVDMREKLFFGSGTQLSVL.

This clone was recorded only once. The rearrangement joins TRBV7-8 to TRBJ2-1; weak D call: TRBD2 (5 bases). There are 14 residues in the CDR3. CDR1 and CDR2 from the germline V gene are SGHVS and FQNEAQ. Trimming cost V 6 bases and J 2 bases, with 11 bases left between them. The CDR3 DNA is TGTGCCAGCAGGCCCCGGGGAACCTACAATGAGCAGTTCTTC. Its protein product is CASRPRGTYNEQFF.

This clone was counted a single time. CDR3 sequence: CASSQVAGISYEQYF. CDR3 bases: TGCGCCAGCAGCCAAGTAGCGGGGATCTCCTACGAGCAGTACTTC. V gene TRBV4-3 combines with J gene TRBJ2-7; 8 bases align to TRBD2. Per germline, CDR1 LGHNA and CDR2 YSLEER. The CDR3 is 15 amino acids. V lost 1 base, J lost 0 bases, and 2 bases stayed unmatched.

With regard to this clone: Other nucleotide sequences in the sample specify the same CDR3. The gene calls are TRBV2 and TRBJ2-7; tentative D call: TRBD2 (6 bases). CDR3 length: 11 residues. Germline V gives CDR1 SNHLY, CDR2 FYNNEI. V gave up 8 bases and J gave up 4 bases, with 9 bases separating them. CDR3 nucleotide sequence: TGTGCCAGCTCGGGGGAATACGAGCAGTACTTC. Encoded protein: CASSGEYEQYF.

This chain connects TRBV29-1 to TRBJ1-1; D call uncertain. Per the germline V gene, CDR1 is SQVTM and CDR2 is ANQGSEA. V dropped 3 bases and J dropped 5 bases, with 10 bases sitting between them. This CDR3 is 12 amino acids long. The CDR3 is CSVESGRTEAFF. The CDR3 bases are TGCAGCGTTGAGAGTGGGCGGACTGAAGCTTTCTTT.

The genes are TRBV29-1 and TRBJ2-2; weak D call: TRBD2 (5 bases). The CDR3 has 13 amino acids. V dropped 4 bases and J dropped 1 base, with 7 bases sitting between them. CDR1 and CDR2 (germline): SQVTM, ANQGSEA. The CDR3 DNA is TGCAGCGTTGTTCGGGGGAACACCGGGGAGCTGTTTTTT. Amino acid sequence: CSVVRGNTGELFF.

The V gene is TRBV15, the J gene TRBJ1-6; possibly TRBD1 for D (6 bases). The CDR3 sequence is 15 residues long. V dropped 0 bases and J dropped 6 bases, with 9 bases sitting between them. Germline values: CDR1 LNHNV, CDR2 YYDKDF (reference sequence). The CDR3 reads CATSRDQGTNSPLHF. CDR3 nucleotide sequence: TGTGCCACCAGCAGAGACCAGGGGACTAATTCACCCCTCCACTTT.

The chain uses TRBV6-4 and TRBJ2-1, with TRBD2 matching over 11 bases. The length of the CDR3 is 18 residues. Trimming removed 0 bases from V and 0 bases from J; junction bases left unmatched: 4. CDR1 and CDR2 (germline): MRHNA, SNTAGT. The CDR3 reads CASSDSPSGGHSYNEQFF. As DNA, the CDR3 is TGTGCCAGCAGTGACTCCCCTAGCGGGGGGCACTCCTACAATGAGCAGTTCTTC.

This chain connects TRBV7-3 to TRBJ2-5; 11 positions match TRBD1. CDR1 SGHTA and CDR2 FQGTGA come from the germline V gene. CDR3 length: 16 amino acids. V gave up 0 bases and J gave up 2 bases; unmatched junction bases: 2. The CDR3 DNA sequence: TGTGCCAGCAGCTTAACGAGGGACAGGGGGCAAGAGACCCAGTACTTC. It specifies CASSLTRDRGQETQYF.

J is TRBJ1-1 and V is TRBV18; tentatively, D is TRBD1 (6 bases). V was clipped by 4 bases and J by 3 bases, with 18 bases between them. The CDR3 is 16 amino acids. Per the germline V gene, CDR1 is KGHSH and CDR2 is LQKENI. Here the CDR3 reads CASSRRSGAGDTEAFF. The CDR3 nucleotides read TGTGCCAGCTCACGACGGTCGGGGGCGGGTGACACTGAAGCTTTCTTT.

The chain joins TRBV5-1 to TRBJ1-6, with 10 bases matching TRBD1. The CDR3 sequence is 17 residues long. Trimming removed 4 bases from V and 7 bases from J; junction bases left unmatched: 11. Per the germline V gene, CDR1 is SGHRS and CDR2 is YFSETQ. The chain's CDR3 is CASSPRDRGFMNSPLHF. The CDR3 nucleotides are TGCGCCAGCAGCCCTCGGGACAGGGGTTTCATGAATTCACCCCTCCACTTT.